Following are 23 T cell receptor beta chains from one sample sequenced in a study of graft-versus-host responses after intestinal transplantation. The table came from immunoSEQ multiplex PCR; TCRdb's copy has only in-frame clones and leaves some out. In the table there are tens of thousands of clones, 85% to 95% of which are singletons. No cognate antigen is known for these TCRs. Sample: unstimulated CD4+ T cells sorted from spleen or lymph node cells, taken before transplant. The receptors derive from a human donor who was the organ donor for an intestinal transplant.

The V and J genes are TRBV19 and TRBJ1-5, with D maybe TRBD1 (6 bases). This CDR3 is built from 13 residues. V was cut by 7 bases and J by 4 bases, with 11 bases left in between. CDR1 is LNHDA and CDR2 is SQIVND in the germline V gene (reference sequence). The CDR3 is CASNGQGNQPQHF. The CDR3 coding sequence is TGTGCCAGTAATGGGCAGGGGAATCAGCCCCAGCATTTT.

With respect to this clone: Germline is not matched at one junction end, which may reflect a read error. The chain carries TRBV7-8 and TRBJ1-2, with 7 bases identical to TRBD1. Germline V gives CDR1 SGHVS, CDR2 FQNEAQ. The CDR3 has 13 residues. The CDR3 sequence is CASSLDDLRTGNF. The CDR3 DNA follows: TGTGCCAGCAGCTTAGACGATCTTAGGACAGGCAACTTC.

This chain links TRBV18 with TRBJ1-3; no definite D call. There are 16 residues in the CDR3. Trimming stripped 2 bases from V and 0 bases from J, with 11 bases between. Looked up from germline, CDR1 is KGHSH and CDR2 is LQKENI. The CDR3 coding sequence is TGTGCCAGCTCACCATCCCAGGCCAACTCTGGAAACACCATATATTTT. Translation: CASSPSQANSGNTIYF.

CDR3 region: CASSYTVTGELFF. DNA of the CDR3: TGTGCCAGCAGCTACACAGTCACCGGGGAGCTGTTTTTT. This chain joins TRBV7-3 and TRBJ2-2; D gene ambiguous. V lost 4 bases and J lost 4, with 7 bases in between. CDR1 is SGHTA, CDR2 FQGTGA, per germline. The CDR3 has 13 residues.

The chain employs TRBV6-5 and TRBJ2-4, with D unclear. Trimming removed 0 bases at V and 0 bases at J, with 9 bases between. The V gene's germline CDR1 is MNHEY and CDR2 SVGAGI. This CDR3 has 16 residues. CDR3 coding DNA: TGTGCCAGCAGTTACTCGATAACAGTAGCCAAAAACATTCAGTACTTC. Its protein is CASSYSITVAKNIQYF.

The chain recombines TRBV7-2 with TRBJ1-1, with D unclear. The V end was cut by 1 base, the J end by 4 bases, with 13 bases between. This CDR3 spans 15 amino acids. From germline, CDR1 is SGHTA and CDR2 FQGNSA. CDR3: CASSLVPSTGTEAFF. Written as DNA, the CDR3 is TGTGCCAGCAGCTTAGTACCCAGTACGGGCACTGAAGCTTTCTTT.

The V call is TRBV5-1, the J call TRBJ1-3; unclear D gene. Germline V gene lookup returns CDR1 SGHRS and CDR2 YFSETQ. V was trimmed by 5 bases and J by 1 base, leaving 16 bases between them. The CDR3 is made up of 16 amino acids. The CDR3 is CASRNGSSTSGNTIYF. The CDR3 nucleotides are TGCGCCAGCAGAAATGGATCGAGTACATCTGGAAACACCATATATTTT.

The chain has TRBV6-6 and TRBJ1-2; TRBD1 might be the D (6 bases). V lost 2 bases, J lost 2 bases, and 6 bases lay in between. Germline CDR1 and CDR2: MNHNY and SVGAGI (reference sequence). The CDR3 covers 13 residues. In DNA, the CDR3 is TGTGCCAGCAGTTACGGGGGCAACTATGGCTACACCTTC. Translating it yields CASSYGGNYGYTF.

The chain couples TRBV19 to TRBJ1-5; 7 nucleotides align to TRBD1. Losses at the gene ends were 7 bases for V and 0 bases for J; bases not matched to a gene: 9. The CDR3 totals 16 residues. Germline values: CDR1 LNHDA, CDR2 SQIVND (reference sequence). The CDR3 DNA sequence: TGTGCCAGTACGATCCAGGGGGGGCTTAGCAATCAGCCCCAGCATTTT. This gives the protein CASTIQGGLSNQPQHF.

The rearrangement uses TRBV29-1 and TRBJ2-1; TRBD1 might be the D (5 bases). Trimming pared 0 bases from V and 10 bases from J, leaving 7 bases between. The germline gives CDR1 SQVTM, CDR2 ANQGSEA. This CDR3 has 11 residues. The DNA for the CDR3 is TGCAGCGTTGAAGAAGGGGCCGAGCAGTTCTTC. Its protein is CSVEEGAEQFF.

V and J are TRBV9 and TRBJ1-5; D is perhaps TRBD1 (5 bases). The CDR3 loop spans 15 amino acids. Germline V gene sequence: CDR1 SGDLS, CDR2 YYNGEE. V gave up 3 bases and J gave up 5 bases, with 15 bases separating them. Here the CDR3 DNA reads TGTGCCAGCAGCGAGGGGACTCAGCGCCATCAGCCCCAGCATTTT. This gives the protein CASSEGTQRHQPQHF.

The rearrangement uses TRBV5-8 and TRBJ1-2, with D perhaps TRBD1 (6 bases). This CDR3 is built from 16 residues. Germline CDR1 reads SGHTS; CDR2 reads YDEGEE. Between the trimmed V and J ends, which lost 2 bases and 3 bases, there was a span of 17 bases. CDR3 sequence reads: CASSFRSGGRDYGYTF. CDR3 bases: TGTGCCAGCAGCTTCCGCTCGGGGGGGCGCGACTATGGCTACACCTTC.

This chain uses TRBV6-1 with TRBJ1-2; TRBD1 is a possible D gene (5 bases). The CDR3 covers 13 residues. Looked up from germline, CDR1 is MNHNS and CDR2 is SASEGT. V lost 6 bases, J lost 3 bases, and 11 bases lay in between. The CDR3 DNA sequence: TGTGCCAGCAGCGCCGGGACGTACTATGGCTACACCTTC. It is translated as CASSAGTYYGYTF.

V and J are TRBV6-1 and TRBJ1-1; no clear D gene. Germline CDR1 MNHNS, CDR2 SASEGT. The CDR3 extends over 11 amino acids. V was trimmed by 7 bases and J by 4 bases, leaving 7 bases between them. CDR3 sequence: CASTGFTEAFF. CDR3 DNA sequence: TGTGCCAGCACGGGTTTCACTGAAGCTTTCTTT.

The chain couples TRBV7-8 to TRBJ1-1; the D gene is possibly TRBD1 (5 bases). The V end lost 5 bases, the J end lost 6 bases, and 10 bases lay between the germline ends. Germline values: CDR1 SGHVS, CDR2 FQNEAQ. CDR3 length: 12 residues. The CDR3 DNA reads as TGTGCCAGCAGCCACCAGGGACCTGAAGCTTTCTTT. Translation gives CASSHQGPEAFF. Combining the CDR3 with reference TRBV7-8 and TRBJ1-1 gives the whole variable domain GAGVSQSPRYKVAKRGQDVALRCDPISGHVSLFWYQQALGQGPEFLTYFQNEAQLDKSGLPSDRFFAERPEGSVSTLKIQRTQQEDSAVYLCASSHQGPEAFFGQGTRLTVV.

V usage is TRBV19 and J usage is TRBJ1-1; weak D call: TRBD1 (6 bases). The ends were cut back, 5 bases at V and 11 bases at J, with 24 bases in the middle. The CDR3 contains 15 residues. In germline, CDR1 is LNHDA, CDR2 SQIVND (reference sequence). The CDR3 sequence: CASSLRQVVGMKAFF. CDR3 DNA: TGTGCCAGTAGTCTGAGACAGGTGGTGGGGATGAAGGCTTTCTTT.

This chain links TRBV27 with TRBJ1-2; D may be TRBD1 (5 bases). The CDR3 has 16 amino acids. CDR1 and CDR2 (germline): MNHEY, SMNVEV (reference sequence). The V and J ends lost 1 base and 4 bases respectively, with 16 bases between them. CDR3 coding DNA: TGTGCCAGCAGTTTATTGGGGGGGGTTGGCGGCTATGGCTACACCTTC. This sequence encodes CASSLLGGVGGYGYTF.

The CDR3 DNA follows: TGTGCCAGCAAAGTATTCTCAGGAGCTCCAAACGAAAAACTGTTTTTT. Its translation is CASKVFSGAPNEKLFF. V usage is TRBV28 and J usage is TRBJ1-4; D not resolved. The V and J ends lost 7 bases and 8 bases respectively, with 23 bases between them. The CDR3 runs to 16 residues. Per germline, CDR1 MDHEN and CDR2 SYDVKM.

This chain links TRBV7-2 with TRBJ2-1; D gene unclear. Deletions cut 5 bases from V and 8 bases from J, with 10 bases between. The CDR3 is made up of 12 amino acids. The germline V gene encodes CDR1 SGHTA and CDR2 FQGNSA. CDR3 sequence: CASSLRGDEQFF. The CDR3 DNA reads as TGTGCCAGCAGCCTTAGAGGCGATGAGCAGTTCTTC. Full variable domain (outside the CDR3, taken from reference TRBV7-2 and TRBJ2-1): GAGVSQSPSNKVTEKGKDVELRCDPISGHTALYWYRQSLGQGLEFLIYFQGNSAPDKSGLPSDRFSAERTGGSVSTLTIQRTQQEDSAVYLCASSLRGDEQFFGPGTRLTVL.

Concerning this clone itself: One junction end disagrees with the germline gene, perhaps due to a read error. This chain links TRBV7-2 with TRBJ2-1; TRBD1 aligns across 8 bases. Germline V CDR1 and CDR2: SGHTA, FQGNSA. This CDR3 contains 14 residues. This CDR3 reads CASSFSGGYHEQFF. DNA of the CDR3: TGTGCCAGCAGCTTCTCAGGGGGCTACCATGAGCAGTTCTTC.

This sequence joins TRBV7-8 and TRBJ2-7; TRBD2 matches at 7 bases. The CDR3 sequence is 16 residues long. Germline trimming cut 5 bases from V and 0 bases from J; bases unmatched to any gene: 10. Germline lookup yields CDR1 SGHVS and CDR2 FQNEAQ. The CDR3 is CASSPLGEGSSYEQYF. The CDR3 DNA sequence: TGTGCCAGCAGCCCCCTCGGGGAGGGGAGCTCCTACGAGCAGTACTTC.

The chain joins TRBV7-9 to TRBJ2-7; the D gene could be TRBD1 or TRBD2 (5 bases each). The germline V and J ends were trimmed by 8 bases and 2 bases, with 13 bases remaining between them. The CDR3 is 13 amino acids. Germline assignment: CDR1 SEHNR and CDR2 FQNEAQ (reference sequence). This CDR3 is CASGGDTAYEQYF. The CDR3 DNA follows: TGTGCCAGCGGGGGAGACACCGCCTACGAGCAGTACTTC.

V usage is TRBV7-9 and J usage is TRBJ1-3; D ambiguous. Germline V gives CDR1 SEHNR, CDR2 FQNEAQ (reference sequence). V shed 0 bases and J shed 0 bases, with 9 bases lying between them. This CDR3 spans 16 amino acids. This CDR3 is CASSLAPVSSGNTIYF. CDR3 coding DNA: TGTGCCAGCAGCTTAGCTCCAGTCAGCTCTGGAAACACCATATATTTT.